These T cell receptor beta chains were read from a single sample in a study of a mutant IDH1 vaccine in newly diagnosed glioma. TCRdb's copy holds only in-frame clones and misses some; the assay was immunoSEQ multiplex PCR. This sample has fewer than 40,000 clones, with about 80% found just once. For these receptors, no antigen is known. The material was PBMCs, obtained from a glioma patient whose treatment included an IDH1 peptide vaccine. The receptors come from a man aged 35 to 55 with glioma. CDR3s include the opening cysteine and the closing phenylalanine or tryptophan. The order of the fields is V gene, CDR3 length, D gene, clone size, J gene, CDR3 protein, CDR3 DNA. A D gene is named only where the DNA matches it firmly. Rows give clone size only sometimes, using once, few, many, or a class for an expanded clone.

>TRBV2|13|-|-|TRBJ2-1
CASSESQYNEQFF
TGTGCCAGCAGTGAGAGTCAGTACAATGAGCAGTTCTTC
>TRBV5-6|15|TRBD1|-|TRBJ1-2
CASSLAPGQSYGYTF
TGTGCCAGCAGCTTGGCGCCGGGACAGAGCTATGGCTACACCTTC
>TRBV29-1|15|-|-|TRBJ1-5
CSALVGTSSNQPQHF
TGCAGCGCCCTCGTTGGGACAAGTAGCAATCAGCCCCAGCATTTT
>TRBV18|14|TRBD1|-|TRBJ1-6
CASSPTGLNSPLHF
TGTGCCAGCTCACCGACAGGGCTGAATTCACCCCTCCACTTT
>TRBV2|13|-|-|TRBJ2-3
CASSDDIPDTQYF
TGTGCCAGCAGTGATGATATCCCAGATACGCAGTATTTT
>TRBV5-4|15|TRBD2|-|TRBJ2-4
CASSREGGLQNIQYF
TGTGCCAGCAGCCGGGAGGGGGGGCTCCAGAACATTCAGTACTTC
>TRBV4-1|17|-|once|TRBJ2-5
CASSQGQRTTPQETQYF
TGCGCCAGCAGCCAAGGTCAAAGGACAACACCGCAAGAGACCCAGTACTTC
>TRBV2|11|-|-|TRBJ1-1
CASRGGGEAFF
TGTGCCAGCAGGGGCGGGGGAGAAGCTTTCTTT
>TRBV6-5|12|-|-|TRBJ2-1
CASASRVNEQFF
TGTGCCAGCGCTTCAAGAGTCAATGAGCAGTTCTTC
>TRBV29-1|14|-|-|TRBJ2-5
CSADPGPGRETQYF
TGCAGCGCCGACCCGGGGCCCGGGCGAGAGACCCAGTACTTC
>TRBV4-2|16|-|-|TRBJ2-3
CASSPRGGGSTDTQYF
TGTGCCAGCAGCCCCCGAGGTGGCGGTTCCACAGATACGCAGTATTTT
>TRBV21-1|20|-|-|TRBJ1-1
CASSKGSGAPTLLMNTEAFF
TGTGCCAGCAGCAAAGGGAGCGGGGCCCCAACCTTGCTAATGAACACTGAAGCTTTCTTT
>TRBV5-6|14|TRBD1|-|TRBJ2-7
CASSPGTGGHEQYF
TGTGCCAGCAGCCCCGGGACAGGGGGCCACGAGCAGTACTTC
>TRBV5-5|16|TRBD2|-|TRBJ2-7
CASSYGPSGGVYEQYF
TGTGCCAGCAGCTACGGGCCTAGCGGGGGGGTCTACGAGCAGTACTTC
>TRBV25-1|16|-|-|TRBJ1-6
CASSEGRGPPGSPLHF
TGTGCCAGCAGTGAAGGACGGGGCCCTCCGGGGTCACCCCTCCACTTT
>TRBV7-7|13|-|-|TRBJ2-7
CASSLAVWTGQYF
TGTGCTAGCAGCTTAGCCGTTTGGACGGGGCAGTACTTC
>TRBV6-5|15|-|-|TRBJ1-5
CASSYGAGTHQPQHF
TGTGCCAGCAGTTACGGGGCAGGGACCCATCAGCCCCAGCATTTT
>TRBV4-1|15|-|-|TRBJ1-2
CASNPSGRSNYGYTF
TGCGCCAGCAACCCCTCGGGTCGATCTAACTATGGCTACACCTTC
>TRBV7-9|14|-|-|TRBJ1-1
CASSLRATGTEAFF
TGTGCCAGCAGCTTAAGGGCCACGGGGACTGAAGCTTTCTTT
>TRBV7-2|15|-|-|TRBJ2-5
CASSLIWGVQETQYF
TGTGCCAGCAGCTTGATATGGGGGGTACAAGAGACCCAGTACTTC